The source of this TCR beta chain is a study of T cell responses to AZD1222 COVID-19 vaccine. The table came from immunoSEQ multiplex PCR; TCRdb's copy has only in-frame clones and leaves some out. Here the sample spans approximately 150,000 clones, around nine tenths being singletons. The study, taken as a whole, reports: Spike-specific TCR breadth and depth grew following two AZD1222 doses. Nearly half of spike-specific TCRs reportedly target unmutated variant regions. Females outnumbered males among donors, who were mostly white British; clonal diversity was possibly underestimated.

Analysis merged second doses at about 4 or about 12 weeks. Germline-derived CDR1 and CDR2 are ENHRY and SYGVKD. The CDR3 totals 12 residues. Trimming cost V 10 bases and J 6 bases; bases outside gene matches: 5. In the case of this clone: Its cognate antigen is unknown.

This chain joins TRBV10-3 and TRBJ1-5; the match to TRBD1 covers 8 bases. The sequence derives from an adult who received the AZD1222 COVID-19 vaccine. The sequenced sample was peripheral blood, obtained 28 days after the second AZD1222 dose. CDR3 nucleotide sequence: TGTGCCACAAGACAGGGGAGTCAGCCCCAGCATTTT. Translated, it gives CATRQGSQPQHF.